A selection of T cell receptor beta chains follows, all from one sample in a study of vaccination effects on CD4 cells after COVID-19. No cognate antigen is known for these TCRs. Sequencing used immunoSEQ multiplex PCR; TCRdb keeps in-frame clones, though not all of them. The sample lists more than 35,000 clones, about two thirds occurring once. The specimen comprised CD4+ T cells from PBMCs cultured with HCoV-NL63 spike peptides, sampled before COVID-19 vaccination. These receptors were collected from a human donor who had a prior SARS-CoV-2 infection. The CDR3 runs from the conserved cysteine through the conserved F or W. A D gene is named only where the DNA matches it firmly. Clone size is stated in some rows and not others, as once, few, many or a class when expanded.

D gene | J gene | V gene | clone size | CDR3 protein | CDR3 DNA
TRBD1 | TRBJ2-7 | TRBV5-1 | NA | CASSLGTGQGDAEQYF | TGCGCCAGCAGCTTGGGGACGGGACAGGGCGATGCCGAGCAGTACTTC
NA | TRBJ1-4 | TRBV19 | NA | CASSPRPRPGGKLFF | TGTGCCAGTAGCCCCCGGCCGCGCCCCGGGGGAAAACTGTTTTTT
NA | TRBJ1-1 | TRBV11-2 | few | CASSSDRNTEAFF | TGTGCCAGCAGCTCGGACAGAAACACTGAAGCTTTCTTT
TRBD1 | TRBJ1-6 | TRBV6-2/TRBV6-3 | NA | CASSLRGRGNSPLHF | TGTGCCAGCAGTCTAAGGGGGCGCGGTAATTCACCCCTCCACTTT
NA | TRBJ2-2 | TRBV6-5 | NA | CASKGEYNTGELFF | TGTGCCAGTAAGGGGGAGTATAACACCGGGGAGCTGTTTTTT
NA | TRBJ1-2 | TRBV10-3 | NA | CAISGQDGYTF | TGTGCCATCAGTGGTCAGGACGGCTACACCTTC
NA | TRBJ1-4 | TRBV4-1 | NA | CASSQDRSNEKLFF | TGCGCCAGCAGCCAAGACAGAAGTAATGAAAAACTGTTTTTT
NA | TRBJ2-2 | TRBV5-1 | NA | CASSLSRRNTGELFF | TGCGCCAGCAGCTTGTCCCGGCGGAACACCGGGGAGCTGTTTTTT
TRBD2 | TRBJ2-1 | TRBV7-8 | NA | CASSFRRLAAHNEQFF | TGTGCCAGCAGCTTTAGAAGACTAGCGGCCCACAATGAGCAGTTCTTC
NA | TRBJ2-3 | TRBV6-6 | NA | CASSTARKDTQYF | TGTGCCAGCAGTACAGCTAGGAAAGATACGCAGTATTTT
TRBD2 | TRBJ2-7 | TRBV2 | NA | CASTPAGEIYEQYF | TGTGCCAGCACCCCGGCGGGGGAAATCTACGAGCAGTACTTC
NA | TRBJ2-2 | TRBV5-1 | few | CASGLGGTDTGELFF | TGCGCCAGCGGACTGGGGGGTACGGACACCGGGGAGCTGTTTTTT
NA | TRBJ2-7 | TRBV7-8 | NA | CASSLRTKAYEQYF | TGTGCCAGCAGCTTAAGGACCAAGGCCTACGAGCAGTACTTC
TRBD1 | TRBJ1-4 | TRBV7-2 | NA | CASSSGGWNEKLFF | TGTGCCAGCAGCTCAGGGGGGTGGAATGAAAAACTGTTTTTT
TRBD1 | TRBJ1-1 | TRBV10-3 | NA | CAITISGQPNTEAFF | TGTGCCATCACTATTTCGGGACAGCCGAACACTGAAGCTTTCTTT
NA | TRBJ2-1 | TRBV5-8 | few | CASSRDPAEQFF | TGTGCCAGCAGCCGGGACCCCGCTGAGCAGTTCTTC
NA | TRBJ2-3 | TRBV15 | NA | CATSRDREDTQYF | TGTGCCACCAGCAGAGACCGGGAAGATACGCAGTATTTT
TRBD2 | TRBJ2-7 | TRBV19 | NA | CASSIARGRAYEQYF | TGTGCCAGTAGTATAGCGCGCGGGAGGGCCTACGAGCAGTACTTC
NA | TRBJ1-4 | TRBV6-6 | NA | CASSYTGRANEKLFF | TGTGCCAGCAGTTACACGGGGAGGGCTAATGAAAAACTGTTTTTT
NA | TRBJ1-1 | TRBV7-8 | NA | CASSRPRGTEAFF | TGTGCCAGCAGCCGACCCAGAGGAACTGAAGCTTTCTTT
TRBD1 | TRBJ1-1 | TRBV5-1 | few | CASSPTTGGVAEAFF | TGCGCCAGCAGCCCTACGACAGGGGGGGTCGCTGAAGCTTTCTTT